This entry lists 14 T cell receptor beta chains sequenced from one sample in a study of shared clonotypes between healthy human individuals. Method: immunoSEQ multiplex PCR; TCRdb's copy keeps in-frame clones and lacks some. The top ten clones hold 0.3% to 0.4% of a sample with approximately 2.3 million clones, just over 90% of them seen once. The sequencing input was naive CD4+ T cells from PBMCs. Subset meaning: CD45RA+ positively selected. These receptors were obtained from a man younger than 35 in good health. Some clones in this sample may be carry-over from other donors' samples.

V and J are TRBV11-2 and TRBJ2-3; 11 positions agree with TRBD2. The V gene's germline CDR1 is SGHAT and CDR2 FQNNGV. This CDR3 region has 13 residues. CDR3 in DNA: TGTGGAACTAGCGGGAGTATCTCAGATACGCAGTATTTT. Translated, it gives CGTSGSISDTQYF. Complete variable domain (other parts from reference TRBV11-2 and TRBJ2-3): EAGVAQSPRYKIIEKRQSVAFWCNPISGHATLYWYQQILGQGPKLLIQFQNNGVVDDSQLPKDRFSAERLKGVDSTLKIQPAKLEDSAVYLCGTSGSISDTQYFGPGTRLTVL.

The CDR3 protein is CAWRRGTGYEQYF. Written as DNA, the CDR3 is TGTGCCTGGAGAAGGGGGACCGGGTACGAGCAGTACTTC. The chain has TRBV30 and TRBJ2-7, with a weak D call TRBD1 (6 bases). V gave up 3 bases and J gave up 4 bases, with 13 bases separating them. The CDR3 loop spans 13 amino acids. Germline V lookup: CDR1 GTSNPN, CDR2 SVGIG (reference sequence). Based on the CDR3 plus reference TRBV30 and TRBJ2-7, the full variable domain is SQTIHQWPATLVQPVGSPLSLECTVEGTSNPNLYWYRQAAGRGLQLLFYSVGIGQISSEVPQNLSASRPQDRQFILSSKKLLLSDSGFYLCAWRRGTGYEQYFGPGTRLTVT.

The V call is TRBV6-5, the J call TRBJ1-2; D may be TRBD1 (6 bases). The CDR3 extends over 12 amino acids. Germline assignment: CDR1 MNHEY and CDR2 SVGAGI. V gave up 5 bases and J gave up 7 bases, with 11 bases separating them. CDR3 protein: CASSEGHFGYTF. The CDR3 bases are TGTGCCAGCAGTGAGGGACACTTTGGCTACACCTTC.

Notes on this clone: The sample contains more than one DNA sequence encoding this CDR3. The V call is TRBV4-1, the J call TRBJ1-5; the D gene is possibly TRBD1 (5 bases). Deletions cut 0 bases from V and 3 bases from J, with 9 bases between. The length of the CDR3 is 15 residues. Germline lookup yields CDR1 MGHRA and CDR2 YSYEKL. The CDR3 protein is CASSQDGTANQPQHF. DNA for the CDR3: TGCGCCAGCAGCCAAGACGGGACGGCCAATCAGCCCCAGCATTTT.

The chain uses TRBV6-1 and TRBJ1-5; D is unresolved. V lost 4 bases and J 3 bases, leaving 16 bases between the germline ends. The CDR3 consists of 16 residues. The germline V gene encodes CDR1 MNHNS and CDR2 SASEGT. Here the CDR3 DNA reads TGTGCCAGCAGTGCCATAGGTGGCAGCCCCAATCAGCCCCAGCATTTT. Protein sequence: CASSAIGGSPNQPQHF.

The V and J genes are TRBV6-1 and TRBJ2-3; TRBD2 matches 13 bases. This CDR3 comprises 16 residues. The V gene's germline CDR1 is MNHNS and CDR2 SASEGT. With V trimmed by 2 bases and J by 4 bases, 3 bases remained unmatched. This chain's CDR3 is CASSEILAGGSDTQYF. In nucleotides, the CDR3 is TGTGCCAGCAGTGAAATACTAGCGGGAGGGTCAGATACGCAGTATTTT.

The chain has TRBV5-1 and TRBJ2-6; D possibly matches TRBD1 or TRBD2 (6 bases each). Germline V gives CDR1 SGHRS, CDR2 YFSETQ. V dropped 1 base and J dropped 0 bases, with 11 bases sitting between them. This CDR3 comprises 17 residues. CDR3 in amino acids: CASSLWGAYSGANVLTF. The CDR3 DNA sequence: TGCGCCAGCAGCTTGTGGGGGGCATACTCTGGGGCCAACGTCCTGACTTTC.

The chain recombines TRBV4-3 with TRBJ2-7; TRBD2 matches 9 bases. The CDR3 extends over 16 amino acids. J gave up 2 bases and V 0 bases, and 5 bases lay outside the gene matches. Germline V gene data show CDR1 as LGHNA and CDR2 as YSLEER. CDR3 sequence (DNA): TGCGCCAGCAGCCAAGAAGGCCTAGCGGGAACCTACGAGCAGTACTTC. Protein: CASSQEGLAGTYEQYF.

The V gene is TRBV7-3, the J gene TRBJ2-1; 8 bases match TRBD1. CDR3 length: 14 amino acids. Germline CDR1 is SGHTA and CDR2 is FQGTGA. The ends lost 5 bases at V and 12 bases at J; junction bases unmatched: 12. CDR3 loop: CASSLTRTGKRQFF. For the CDR3, the DNA is TGTGCCAGCAGCCTTACCCGGACAGGGAAAAGGCAGTTCTTC.

This rearrangement joins TRBV5-8 to TRBJ2-2; D is unresolved. The germline CDR1 and CDR2 sequences are SGHTS and YDEGEE. The CDR3 length is 15 residues. The germline V and J ends were trimmed by 1 base and 1 base, with 8 bases remaining between them. The CDR3 sequence: CASSLLSKNTGELFF. The CDR3 DNA reads TGTGCCAGCAGCTTGCTCAGCAAGAACACCGGGGAGCTGTTTTTT.

The V call is TRBV27, the J call TRBJ2-4; TRBD1 matches at 7 bases. The CDR3 is made up of 17 amino acids. V dropped 5 bases and J dropped 0; count of bases not matched to a gene: 10. Looked up from germline, CDR1 is MNHEY and CDR2 is SMNVEV (reference sequence). The CDR3 sequence is CASSPRPGTVAKNIQYF. The CDR3 DNA sequence: TGTGCCAGCAGTCCACGACCGGGGACAGTAGCCAAAAACATTCAGTACTTC.

This chain uses TRBV29-1 with TRBJ2-3; the D is unclear. Deletions cut 5 bases from V and 2 bases from J, with 11 bases between. There are 13 residues in the CDR3. The germline gives CDR1 SQVTM, CDR2 ANQGSEA. DNA of the CDR3: TGCAGCGTTACTTTTGGATCCACAGATACGCAGTATTTT. Translating it yields CSVTFGSTDTQYF.

DNA for the CDR3: TGTGCCAGTAGCTCAGGCGGGGCTTCCTACGAGCAGTACTTC. This codes for CASSSGGASYEQYF. V is TRBV19 and J is TRBJ2-7, with D possibly matching TRBD2 (6 bases). V lost 6 bases and J lost 1, with 13 bases in between. The CDR3 consists of 14 residues. Per germline, CDR1 LNHDA and CDR2 SQIVND (reference sequence).

This rearrangement joins TRBV4-1 to TRBJ2-5; TRBD2 matches at 13 bases. The CDR3 spans 21 residues. Germline lookup yields CDR1 MGHRA and CDR2 YSYEKL. V shed 0 bases and J 1 base; nucleotides not matched to a gene: 14. The CDR3 nucleotides read TGCGCCAGCAGCCAAGATACACCTCTGACTAGCGGGAGGAGGGGCCAAGAGACCCAGTACTTC. Translated, it gives CASSQDTPLTSGRRGQETQYF.